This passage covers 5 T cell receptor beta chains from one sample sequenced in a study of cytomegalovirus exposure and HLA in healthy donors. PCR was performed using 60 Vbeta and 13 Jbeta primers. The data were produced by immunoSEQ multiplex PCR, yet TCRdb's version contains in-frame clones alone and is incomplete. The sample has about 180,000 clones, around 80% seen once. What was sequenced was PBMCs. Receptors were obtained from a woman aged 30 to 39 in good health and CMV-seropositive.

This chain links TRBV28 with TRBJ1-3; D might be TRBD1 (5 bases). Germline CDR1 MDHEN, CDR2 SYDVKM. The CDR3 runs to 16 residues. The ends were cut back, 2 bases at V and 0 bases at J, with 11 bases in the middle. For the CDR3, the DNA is TGTGCCAGCAGTTTAGGGGGGGAAGGCTCTGGAAACACCATATATTTT. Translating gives CASSLGGEGSGNTIYF.

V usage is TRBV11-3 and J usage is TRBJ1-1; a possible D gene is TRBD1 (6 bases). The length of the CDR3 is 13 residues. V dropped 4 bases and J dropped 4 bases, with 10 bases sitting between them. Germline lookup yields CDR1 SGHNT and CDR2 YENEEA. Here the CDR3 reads CASSYRVSTEAFF. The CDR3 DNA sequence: TGTGCCAGCAGCTACAGGGTAAGCACTGAAGCTTTCTTT.

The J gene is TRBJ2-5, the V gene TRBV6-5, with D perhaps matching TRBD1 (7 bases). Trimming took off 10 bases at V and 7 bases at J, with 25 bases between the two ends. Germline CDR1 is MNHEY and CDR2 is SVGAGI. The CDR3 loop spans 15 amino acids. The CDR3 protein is CATQTPQGGEGTQYF. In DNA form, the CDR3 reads TGTGCCACCCAGACCCCCCAGGGGGGCGAGGGGACCCAGTACTTC.

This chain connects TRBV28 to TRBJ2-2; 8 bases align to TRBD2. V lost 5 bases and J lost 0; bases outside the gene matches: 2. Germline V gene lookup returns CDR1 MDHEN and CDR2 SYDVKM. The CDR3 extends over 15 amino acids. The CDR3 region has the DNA TGTGCCAGCAGTATAGCGGGGACGAACACCGGGGAGCTGTTTTTT. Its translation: CASSIAGTNTGELFF.

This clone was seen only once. The CDR3 loop is CASSSTSIETQYF. The CDR3 DNA sequence: TGTGCCAGCAGCTCGACTAGCATAGAGACCCAGTACTTC. This sequence joins TRBV7-2 and TRBJ2-5; 7 nucleotides line up with TRBD2. Per the germline V gene, CDR1 is SGHTA and CDR2 is FQGNSA. This CDR3 has 13 residues. V lost 4 bases and J lost 4; bases outside the gene matches: 3. Using reference TRBV7-2 and TRBJ2-5 for the parts outside the CDR3, the full variable domain is GAGVSQSPSNKVTEKGKDVELRCDPISGHTALYWYRQSLGQGLEFLIYFQGNSAPDKSGLPSDRFSAERTGGSVSTLTIQRTQQEDSAVYLCASSSTSIETQYFGPGTRLLVL.